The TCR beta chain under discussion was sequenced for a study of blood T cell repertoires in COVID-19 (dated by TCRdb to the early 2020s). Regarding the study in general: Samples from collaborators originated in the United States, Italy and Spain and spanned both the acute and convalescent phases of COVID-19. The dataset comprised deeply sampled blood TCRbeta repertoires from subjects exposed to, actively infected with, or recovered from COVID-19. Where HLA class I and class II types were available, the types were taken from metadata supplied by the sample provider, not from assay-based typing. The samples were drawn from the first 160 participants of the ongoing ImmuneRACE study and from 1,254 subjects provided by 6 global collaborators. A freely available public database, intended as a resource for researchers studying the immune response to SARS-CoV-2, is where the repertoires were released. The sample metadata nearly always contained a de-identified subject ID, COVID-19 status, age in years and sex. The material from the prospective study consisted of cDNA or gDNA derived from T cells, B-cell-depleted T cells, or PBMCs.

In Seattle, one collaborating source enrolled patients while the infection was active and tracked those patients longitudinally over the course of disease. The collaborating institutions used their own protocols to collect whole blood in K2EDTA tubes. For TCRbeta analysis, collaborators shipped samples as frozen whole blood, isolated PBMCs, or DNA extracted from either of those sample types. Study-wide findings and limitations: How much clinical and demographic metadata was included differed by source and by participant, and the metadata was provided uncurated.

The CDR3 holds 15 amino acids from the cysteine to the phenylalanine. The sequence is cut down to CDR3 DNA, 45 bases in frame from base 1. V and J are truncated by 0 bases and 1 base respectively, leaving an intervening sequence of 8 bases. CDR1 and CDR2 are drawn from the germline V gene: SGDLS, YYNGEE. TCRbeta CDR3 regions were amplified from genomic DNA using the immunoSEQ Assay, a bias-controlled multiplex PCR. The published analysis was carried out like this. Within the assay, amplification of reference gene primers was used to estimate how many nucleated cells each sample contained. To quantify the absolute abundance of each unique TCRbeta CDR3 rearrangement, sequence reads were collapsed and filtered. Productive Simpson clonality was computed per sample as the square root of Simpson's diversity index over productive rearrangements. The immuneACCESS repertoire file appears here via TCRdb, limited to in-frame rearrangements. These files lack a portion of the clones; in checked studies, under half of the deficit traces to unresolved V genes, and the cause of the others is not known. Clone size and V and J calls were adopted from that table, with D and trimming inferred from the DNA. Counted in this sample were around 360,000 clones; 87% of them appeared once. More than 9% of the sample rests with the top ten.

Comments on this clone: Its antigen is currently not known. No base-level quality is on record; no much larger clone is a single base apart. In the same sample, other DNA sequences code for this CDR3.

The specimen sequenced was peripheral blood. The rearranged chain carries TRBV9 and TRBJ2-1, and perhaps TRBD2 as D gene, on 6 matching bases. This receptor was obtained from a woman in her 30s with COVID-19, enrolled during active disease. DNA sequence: TGTGCCAGCAGCGTAGGGGGGACTTCCTACAATGAGCAGTTCTTC. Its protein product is CASSVGGTSYNEQFF. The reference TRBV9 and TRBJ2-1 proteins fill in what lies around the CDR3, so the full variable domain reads DSGVTQTPKHLITATGQRVTLRCSPRSGDLSVYWYQQSLDQGLQFLIQYYNGEERAKGNILERFSAQQFPDLHSELNLSSLELGDSALYFCASSVGGTSYNEQFFGPGTRLTVL.